The source of this T cell receptor (beta chain) is a study of cytomegalovirus exposure and HLA in healthy donors. In the PCR, 60 Vbeta and 13 Jbeta primers were used. Using immunoSEQ multiplex PCR, the repertoire was profiled, and TCRdb retains in-frame clones only, with some absent. The table lists under 130,000 clones, roughly 13% of them singletons. Points on this clone: What it recognizes is unknown.

Germline V CDR1 and CDR2: SGDLS, YYNGEE. J lost 6 bases, V lost 4 bases, and 11 bases had no gene match. The CDR3 is 16 amino acids. Study-level findings and limits: Reports showed the classifier diagnosing cytomegalovirus status with high specificity and sensitivity. TCR beta chains numbering 150 to 200 were designated cytomegalovirus-associated.

The sequence derives from a man aged 35 to 55 in good health and CMV-seropositive. The gene calls are TRBV9 and TRBJ2-2, with 8 nucleotides matching TRBD1. The specimen was PBMCs. The CDR3: CASSIGPGQVAGELFF. The CDR3 nucleotides are TGTGCCAGCAGCATCGGTCCGGGACAGGTCGCCGGGGAGCTGTTTTTT.